These 5 T cell receptor beta chains share one sample of origin, sequenced in a study of T cell responses to AZD1222 COVID-19 vaccine. Using immunoSEQ multiplex PCR, the repertoire was profiled, and TCRdb retains in-frame clones only, with some absent. The sample shows roughly 120,000 clones, roughly 91% of them seen only once. The starting material was peripheral blood, obtained 28 days after the second AZD1222 dose. These receptors were obtained from an adult who received the AZD1222 COVID-19 vaccine.

The V call is TRBV2, the J call TRBJ2-7, with D unclear. Germline lookup yields CDR1 SNHLY and CDR2 FYNNEI. V lost 8 bases and J lost 0, with 8 bases in between. This CDR3 is built from 12 residues. CDR3 nucleotide sequence: TGTGCCAGCGCATATTCCTCCTACGAGCAGTACTTC. It encodes CASAYSSYEQYF.

The chain has TRBV24-1 and TRBJ1-5; D call uncertain. The CDR3 loop spans 13 amino acids. V was shortened by 5 bases and J by 0 bases, with 4 bases between the two germline ends. The V gene's germline CDR1 is KGHDR and CDR2 SFDVKD. This CDR3 reads CATSGNSNQPQHF. CDR3 in DNA: TGTGCCACCAGTGGCAATAGCAATCAGCCCCAGCATTTT.

This clone was seen once. The chain is built from TRBV27 and TRBJ1-5, with 9 bases that match TRBD1. CDR1 MNHEY and CDR2 SMNVEV come from the germline V gene (reference sequence). V lost 5 bases, J lost 4 bases, and 3 bases stayed unmatched. The CDR3 is 14 amino acids. CDR3 nucleotide sequence: TGTGCCAGCAGTAAGGGGACAGGGAATCAGCCCCAGCATTTT. This gives the protein CASSKGTGNQPQHF.

This chain connects TRBV18 to TRBJ1-1; D remains ambiguous. CDR3 length equals 13 residues. Germline assignment: CDR1 KGHSH and CDR2 LQKENI. The V and J ends lost 2 bases and 6 bases respectively, with 10 bases between them. The CDR3 here is CASSPGMGAEAFF. The CDR3 DNA reads as TGTGCCAGCTCACCAGGGATGGGCGCTGAAGCTTTCTTT.

This clone showed up just a few times. Other DNA sequences in the sample encode the same CDR3. J is TRBJ1-1 and V is TRBV20-1; the D is unclear. Between the trimmed V and J ends, which lost 3 bases and 1 base, there was a span of 9 bases. The length of the CDR3 is 13 residues. Germline V gene data show CDR1 as DFQATT and CDR2 as SNEGSKA (reference sequence). The CDR3 DNA sequence: TGCAGTGCTAGTCGGGAACCGAACACTGAAGCTTTCTTT. This sequence encodes CSASREPNTEAFF.